These 2 T cell receptor beta chains came from one sample sequenced in a study of T cell repertoires in cytomegalovirus infection (dated by TCRdb to the late 2010s). In light of the paper, this sample's treatment or condition label describes: in vitro stimulation with specific CMV peptide epitopes to enrich CMV-specific T cells. Sequencing instrument: Illumina HiSeq 1500. Using fastp at Q25 and MiXCR, TCRdb reprocessed the public reads and kept productive beta chains. Identical CDR3 protein sequences are pooled into one entry, listed with their most common genes and DNA. In all, the sample holds 90,000 to 120,000 distinct CDR3 sequences, and 42% of those were seen once. The top ten hold less than 80% of the sample. These receptors have no known antigen. The material was CD8+ T cells from cultured PBMCs, obtained from culture after CMV antigen stimulation. The receptor set was obtained from a human donor in good health (CMV status not recorded). Some clones in this sample may be carry-over from other donors' samples.

The V gene is TRBV24-1, the J gene TRBJ2-1; D ambiguous. Germline V gene lookup returns CDR1 KGHDR and CDR2 SFDVKD. Trimming took 5 bases from V and 8 from J, leaving 6 bases between them. The CDR3 extends over 11 amino acids. The CDR3 is CATSAVDEQFF. The CDR3 nucleotides are TGTGCCACCAGTGCCGTGGATGAGCAGTTCTTC.

The sample holds one count of this clonotype. The chain joins TRBV7-6 to TRBJ2-5; 16 bases line up with TRBD2. Germline trimming cut 0 bases from V and 7 bases from J; bases unmatched to any gene: 5. The germline gives CDR1 SGHVS, CDR2 FNYEAQ. The CDR3 runs 17 residues. The CDR3 reads CASSLAGTSGGVVTQYF. The CDR3 bases are TGTGCCAGCAGCTTAGCCGGGACTAGCGGGGGGGTAGTGACCCAGTACTTC.